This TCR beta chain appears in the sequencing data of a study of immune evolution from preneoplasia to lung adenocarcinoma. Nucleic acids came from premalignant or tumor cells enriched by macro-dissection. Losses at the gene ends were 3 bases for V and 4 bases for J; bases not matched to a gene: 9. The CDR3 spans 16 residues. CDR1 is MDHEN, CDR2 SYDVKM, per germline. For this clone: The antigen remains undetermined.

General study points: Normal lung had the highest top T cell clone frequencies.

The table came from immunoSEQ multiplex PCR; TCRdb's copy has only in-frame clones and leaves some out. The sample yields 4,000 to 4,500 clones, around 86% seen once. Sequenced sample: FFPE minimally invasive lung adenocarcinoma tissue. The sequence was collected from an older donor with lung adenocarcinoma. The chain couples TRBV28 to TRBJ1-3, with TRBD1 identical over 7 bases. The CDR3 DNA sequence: TGTGCCAGCAGTTTGGGACAGAGGGTATCAGGAAACACCATATATTTT. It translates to CASSLGQRVSGNTIYF.